Listed below are T cell receptor beta chains from one sample, sequenced in a study of control samples from healthy donors and cancer patients. Here immunoSEQ multiplex PCR was the method, and the copy in TCRdb shows in-frame clones only, minus some. The data hold 150,000 to 160,000 clones, with more than 85% observed a single time. Sequencing used blood. These receptors all come from a man between 45 and 60 years old in good health. The CDR3 runs from the conserved cysteine through the conserved F or W. D genes are given only for firm matches. Expanded clones are given a class, and other clones once, few, many or no size at all.

>TRBV11-2|TRBJ2-1|NA|NA
TGTGCCAGCAGCTCCGGGACGACCTACAATGAGCAGTTCTTC
CASSSGTTYNEQFF
>TRBV7-3|TRBJ2-2|NA|NA
TGTGCCAGCAGCCCGAACCGTGCGAACACCGGGGAGCTGTTTTTT
CASSPNRANTGELFF
>TRBV7-9|TRBJ1-4|once|NA
TGTGCCAGCAGCTCCAAACCCTATGCAACTAATGAAAAACTGTTTTTT
CASSSKPYATNEKLFF
>TRBV24-1|TRBJ2-3|NA|TRBD1
TGTGCCACCAGTGATCGACAGGGGGCTAGCACAGATACGCAGTATTTT
CATSDRQGASTDTQYF
>TRBV7-9|TRBJ2-3|NA|NA
TGTGCCAGCAGCCGAATAGCGGCTAGCACAGATACGCAGTATTTT
CASSRIAASTDTQYF
>TRBV24-1|TRBJ2-3|NA|TRBD2
TGTGCCACCAGTGATTCCGGGACTAGCGGGAGCACAGATACGCAGTATTTT
CATSDSGTSGSTDTQYF
>TRBV29-1|TRBJ1-5|NA|NA
TGCAGCGTTCGGGACGCCTCGGGTGGGCCCCAGCATTTT
CSVRDASGGPQHF
>TRBV5-1|TRBJ2-1|NA|TRBD1
TGCGCCAGCAGCATCGGGACAGTCAATGAGCAGTTCTTC
CASSIGTVNEQFF
>TRBV6-2/TRBV6-3|TRBJ1-1|many|NA
TGTGCCAGCAGTTACATAGAGGTATACACTGAAGCTTTCTTT
CASSYIEVYTEAFF
>TRBV28|TRBJ2-3|NA|NA
TGTGCCACCGACATTTCTAGCACAGATACGCAGTATTTT
CATDISSTDTQYF
>TRBV9|TRBJ2-1|NA|TRBD2
TGTGCCAGCAGCGTATCTAGCGGGTTAGATGAGCAGTTCTTC
CASSVSSGLDEQFF
>TRBV7-3|TRBJ2-1|NA|NA
TGTGCCAGCAGCTTGGGGACTCTAAGCTCCTACAATGAGCAGTTCTTC
CASSLGTLSSYNEQFF